The 5 T cell receptor beta chains given below trace back to one sample, sequenced in a study of blood T cell repertoires in COVID-19. Using immunoSEQ multiplex PCR, the repertoire was profiled, and TCRdb retains in-frame clones only, with some absent. The table lists fewer than 450,000 clones, nearly 90% of them singletons, with around 2% in the top ten. The sample consisted of PBMCs or T cells enriched from blood (not recorded which). All receptors derive from a woman in her 40s with acute COVID-19.

The chain couples TRBV19 to TRBJ1-1; TRBD1 agrees at 7 bases. The junction had 7 bases not matched to a gene; V was cut back by 6 bases and J by 3 bases. Per the germline V gene, CDR1 is LNHDA and CDR2 is SQIVND (reference sequence). The CDR3 contains 14 residues. The CDR3 DNA is TGTGCCAGTAGCTTAACAGGGGAGGACACTGAAGCTTTCTTT. Protein sequence: CASSLTGEDTEAFF. The entire variable domain, with the rest obtained from reference TRBV19 and TRBJ1-1, is as follows: DGGITQSPKYLFRKEGQNVTLSCEQNLNHDAMYWYRQDPGQGLRLIYYSQIVNDFQKGDIAEGYSVSREKKESFPLTVTSAQKNPTAFYLCASSLTGEDTEAFFGQGTRLTVV.

J is TRBJ1-2 and V is TRBV30; 8 nucleotides match TRBD1. The CDR3 length is 13 residues. V gave up 4 bases and J gave up 5 bases; unmatched junction bases: 6. Germline CDR1 reads GTSNPN; CDR2 reads SVGIG (reference sequence). Written as DNA, the CDR3 is TGTGCCTGGACTGCCGGGACAGGTTATGGCTACACCTTC. This gives the protein CAWTAGTGYGYTF.

This chain connects TRBV19 to TRBJ1-3; D possibly corresponds to TRBD1 (6 bases). Germline V gene lookup returns CDR1 LNHDA and CDR2 SQIVND (reference sequence). The CDR3 has 14 amino acids. The V gene lost 5 bases and the J gene lost 4 bases, with 12 bases spanning the gap. DNA of the CDR3: TGTGCCAGTAGTGCCTACAGGGACGGAAACACCATATATTTT. This sequence encodes CASSAYRDGNTIYF.

The CDR3 nucleotides are TGCAGCGTAGGGGACAGCTCTGGAAACACCATATATTTT. It is translated as CSVGDSSGNTIYF. V usage is TRBV29-1 and J usage is TRBJ1-3; TRBD1 agrees at 7 bases. Germline lookup yields CDR1 SQVTM and CDR2 ANQGSEA. V trimming: 6 bases; J trimming: 0 bases; junction bases outside the gene matches: 2. CDR3 size: 13 residues.

This sequence joins TRBV7-2 and TRBJ2-7, with D unresolved. Germline values: CDR1 SGHTA, CDR2 FQGNSA. Trimming took off 3 bases at V and 6 bases at J, with 9 bases between the two ends. This CDR3 spans 12 amino acids. The CDR3 DNA reads TGTGCCAGCAGCTTTTTAGCCTCCGAGCAGTACTTC. Its protein is CASSFLASEQYF.